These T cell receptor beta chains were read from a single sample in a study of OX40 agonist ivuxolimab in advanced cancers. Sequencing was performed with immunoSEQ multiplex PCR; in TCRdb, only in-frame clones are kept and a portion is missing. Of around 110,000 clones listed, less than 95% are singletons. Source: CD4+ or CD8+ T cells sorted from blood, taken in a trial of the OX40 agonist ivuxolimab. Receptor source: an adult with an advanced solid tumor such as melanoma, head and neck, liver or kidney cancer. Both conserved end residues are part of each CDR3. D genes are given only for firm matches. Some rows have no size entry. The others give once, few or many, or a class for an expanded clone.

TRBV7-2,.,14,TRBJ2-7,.,TGTGCCAGCAGCACCTACAGGGTTCTCTACGAGCAGTACTTC,CASSTYRVLYEQYF
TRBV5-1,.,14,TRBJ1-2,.,TGCGCCAGCAGCTTGGGTGCGGTTAACTATGGCTACACCTTC,CASSLGAVNYGYTF
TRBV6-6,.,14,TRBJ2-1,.,TGTGCCAGCACGAAGGGGGGCCAGGGCTATGAGCAGTTCTTC,CASTKGGQGYEQFF
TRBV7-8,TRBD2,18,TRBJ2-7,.,TGTGCCAGCAGCCTGGGACTAGCGGGGTCTTCGACCTCCTACGAGCAGTACTTC,CASSLGLAGSSTSYEQYF
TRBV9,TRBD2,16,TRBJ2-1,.,TGTGCCAGCAGCGCCCATAGCGGGGGGGCTTTTGATGAGCAGTTCTTC,CASSAHSGGAFDEQFF
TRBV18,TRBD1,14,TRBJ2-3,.,TGTGCCAGCTCACCGGGACAGGGAACGGCTACGCAGTATTTT,CASSPGQGTATQYF
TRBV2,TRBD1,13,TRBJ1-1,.,TGTGCCAGCGGACAGGATATGAACACTGAAGCTTTCTTT,CASGQDMNTEAFF
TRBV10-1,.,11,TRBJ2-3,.,TGCGCCAGCCCCACGACAGATACGCAGTATTTT,CASPTTDTQYF
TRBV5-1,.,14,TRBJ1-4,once,TGCGCCAGCAGCTTTGGGCAGGGGTTTGAAAAACTGTTTTTT,CASSFGQGFEKLFF
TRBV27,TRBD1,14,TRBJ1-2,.,TGTGCCAGCAGTCCGGGACAGGGTTGGGATGGCTACACCTTC,CASSPGQGWDGYTF
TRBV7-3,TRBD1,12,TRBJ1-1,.,TGTGCCAGCAGCCCAGGGGGGTCTGAAGCTTTCTTT,CASSPGGSEAFF
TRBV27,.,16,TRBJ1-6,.,TGTGCCAGCAGTTTAGACGCCAGCTCCTATAATTCACCCCTCCACTTT,CASSLDASSYNSPLHF
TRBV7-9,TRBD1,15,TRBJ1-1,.,TGTGCCAGCAACCCAACAGGGGGCTCTAACACTGAAGCTTTCTTT,CASNPTGGSNTEAFF
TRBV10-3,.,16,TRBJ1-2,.,TGTGCCATCAGTGGACCCCCTTTTCGACAGGACTATGGCTACACCTTC,CAISGPPFRQDYGYTF
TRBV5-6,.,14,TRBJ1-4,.,TGTGCCAGCAGCTTGAACGGGGTGGATGAAAAACTGTTTTTT,CASSLNGVDEKLFF
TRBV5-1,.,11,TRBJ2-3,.,TGCGCCAGCAGCTCCCTAGATACGCAGTATTTT,CASSSLDTQYF